The clone carrying this TCR beta chain was counted between two and nine times. The antigen remains undetermined. This CDR3 spans 14 amino acids. The V gene end was trimmed by 5 bases and the J gene end by 7 bases; junction bases not matched to a gene: 8. CDR1 and CDR2 from the germline V gene are DFQATT and SNEGSKA (reference sequence). The data are from a study of T cell repertoires in cytomegalovirus infection. Looking at the study overall: Public TCR beta signatures provided an indication of both CMV infection and a matching HLA type.

TCRdb independently ran MiXCR on the reads; one entry per CDR3 protein. The sample has some 500,000 distinct CDR3 sequences; more than 30% are singletons. The chain employs TRBV20-1 and TRBJ1-6; 7 bases match TRBD1. The specimen comprised cultured PBMCs, sampled from culture after CMV antigen stimulation. The TCR was taken from a human donor in good health (CMV status not recorded). Some clones in this sample may be carry-over from other donors' samples. The CDR3 coding sequence is TGCAGTGCTCACACAGGGGCCAGGAATTCACCCCTCCACTTT. This sequence encodes CSAHTGARNSPLHF.